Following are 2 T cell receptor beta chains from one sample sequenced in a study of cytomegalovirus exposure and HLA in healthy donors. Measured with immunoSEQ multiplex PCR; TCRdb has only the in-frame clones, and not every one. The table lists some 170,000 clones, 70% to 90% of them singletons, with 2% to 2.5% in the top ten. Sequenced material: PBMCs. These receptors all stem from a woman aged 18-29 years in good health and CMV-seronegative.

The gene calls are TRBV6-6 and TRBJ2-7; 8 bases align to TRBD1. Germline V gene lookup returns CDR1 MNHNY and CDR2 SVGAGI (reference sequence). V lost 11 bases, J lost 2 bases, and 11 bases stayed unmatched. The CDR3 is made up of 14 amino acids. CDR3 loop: CASKTGTGTYEQYF. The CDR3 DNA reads TGTGCCTCTAAGACAGGGACAGGAACCTACGAGCAGTACTTC.

The CDR3 DNA reads TGTGCCAGCTCACTATATAGCGGGAAGCAGTATGAGCAGTTCTTC. Translation gives CASSLYSGKQYEQFF. The J gene is TRBJ2-1, the V gene TRBV18; 8 bases agree with TRBD2. The CDR3 has 15 residues. CDR1 KGHSH and CDR2 LQKENI come from the germline V gene. The trim removed 4 bases at V and 8 bases at J, leaving 10 bases unmatched.